The clone carrying this T cell receptor (beta chain) was counted many times. The CDR3 loop spans 13 amino acids. Trimming pared 3 bases from V and 5 bases from J, leaving 10 bases between. These data are taken from a study of response to subunit inactivated influenza vaccine. TCRdb reprocessed the RT-PCR reads via MiXCR and lists one record per CDR3 protein. The sample gives about 570,000 distinct CDR3 sequences, around 11% of which show up once; approximately 10% is in the top ten. The same data also contributed to another study, on T cells expressing NK-cell markers. That report notes: With UMIs, 5'RACE template switching was used to make TCR beta cDNA.

The sample here was PBMCs from blood, taken on the day of vaccination. V gene TRBV12-3 or TRBV12-4 combines with J gene TRBJ2-5; unclear D gene. The receptor was isolated from a man aged 50-60 years who received an inactivated influenza vaccine. The CDR3 reads CASSLTTGETQYF. The CDR3 coding sequence is TGTGCCAGCAGTTTGACAACTGGGGAGACCCAGTACTTC.